What follows are 12 T cell receptor beta chains derived from one specimen sequenced in a study of blood T cell repertoires in COVID-19. Using immunoSEQ multiplex PCR, the repertoire was profiled, and TCRdb retains in-frame clones only, with some absent. The repertoire holds about 80,000 clones, with around 76% as singletons. The sequencing input was peripheral blood. The receptors derive from a man between 70 and 80 years old with active or convalescent COVID-19.

The V call is TRBV5-6, the J call TRBJ1-2; no definite D call. The ends were cut back, 4 bases at V and 3 bases at J, with 7 bases in the middle. The CDR3 spans 12 residues. CDR1 is SGHDT, CDR2 YYEEEE, per germline. The CDR3 loop reads CASSLDHYGYTF. The CDR3 DNA follows: TGTGCCAGCAGCCTAGATCACTATGGCTACACCTTC. Supplemented by reference TRBV5-6 and TRBJ1-2, the full variable domain reads DAGVTQSPTHLIKTRGQQVTLRCSPKSGHDTVSWYQQALGQGPQFIFQYYEEEERQRGNFPDRFSGHQFPNYSSELNVNALLLGDSALYLCASSLDHYGYTFGSGTRLTVV.

V is TRBV6-6 and J is TRBJ2-1; 10 nucleotides align to TRBD2. V dropped 7 bases and J dropped 6; count of bases not matched to a gene: 9. CDR1 and CDR2 (germline): MNHNY, SVGAGI (reference sequence). This CDR3 has 15 residues. The CDR3 reads CASTLSGLAFNEQFF. The CDR3 DNA sequence: TGTGCCAGCACTCTTTCGGGACTAGCGTTCAATGAGCAGTTCTTC.

V gene TRBV19 combines with J gene TRBJ1-2; D perhaps matches TRBD1 (6 bases). Germline V gene lookup returns CDR1 LNHDA and CDR2 SQIVND (reference sequence). The CDR3 spans 15 residues. V lost 10 bases, J lost 4 bases, and 22 bases lay in between. For the CDR3, the DNA is TGTGCCACCCAAGACCGGGACAACTTTGTCTATGGCTACACCTTC. It yields the protein CATQDRDNFVYGYTF.

The genes are TRBV19 and TRBJ1-4, with TRBD1 identical over 7 bases. Germline V gene data show CDR1 as LNHDA and CDR2 as SQIVND (reference sequence). This CDR3 has 16 amino acids. V was pared by 3 bases and J by 3 bases, with 7 bases of the junction left unmatched. The CDR3 loop reads CASSITGVTANEKLFF. The DNA for the CDR3 is TGTGCCAGTAGTATTACAGGGGTTACTGCTAATGAAAAACTGTTTTTT.

The CDR3 nucleotides read TGTGCCAGTAGTATAGTGGGGGGACAGCAGAATTCACCCCTCCACTTT. This encodes CASSIVGGQQNSPLHF. The rearrangement joins TRBV19 to TRBJ1-6; 7 bases align to TRBD1. Germline-derived CDR1 and CDR2 are LNHDA and SQIVND (reference sequence). With 1 base clipped from V and 7 bases from J, the junction kept 7 bases outside the gene matches. The CDR3 length is 16 residues.

This chain uses TRBV6-4 with TRBJ2-2; tentative D call: TRBD1 (6 bases). The germline gives CDR1 MRHNA, CDR2 SNTAGT. Trimming took off 6 bases at V and 4 bases at J, with 9 bases between the two ends. This CDR3 contains 13 residues. Here the CDR3 reads CASRGQSTGELFF. CDR3 nucleotide sequence: TGTGCCAGCAGAGGACAGTCCACCGGGGAGCTGTTTTTT.

This clone has more than one count but fewer than ten. CDR3 sequence: CASSQVTEGYEQYF. In nucleotides, the CDR3 is TGCGCCAGCAGCCAGGTCACTGAGGGTTACGAGCAGTACTTC. The V call is TRBV4-1, the J call TRBJ2-7; a weak D match, TRBD2 (5 bases). This CDR3 is built from 14 residues. The V gene lost 3 bases and the J gene lost 4 bases, with 13 bases spanning the gap. Germline-derived CDR1 and CDR2 are MGHRA and YSYEKL.

V gene TRBV27 combines with J gene TRBJ2-7; possibly TRBD2 for D (5 bases). The germline V gene has CDR1 MNHEY and CDR2 SMNVEV (reference sequence). The ends were cut back, 5 bases at V and 6 bases at J, with 26 bases in the middle. The CDR3 runs to 17 residues. CDR3 amino acids: CASSATSGSLLPAEQYF. DNA for the CDR3: TGTGCCAGCAGTGCTACTTCGGGATCGCTTTTGCCGGCCGAGCAGTACTTC.

The rearrangement links TRBV10-1 to TRBJ2-3; 8 bases map to TRBD2. Germline CDR1 reads WNHNN; CDR2 reads SYGVQD (reference sequence). V lost 3 bases, J lost 4 bases, and 12 bases stayed unmatched. The CDR3 covers 17 residues. The CDR3 reads CASSDLSGRGAPDTQYF. DNA for the CDR3: TGCGCCAGCAGTGATCTCTCGGGGCGGGGGGCCCCAGATACGCAGTATTTT.

This chain links TRBV11-3 with TRBJ1-4, with D possibly being TRBD1 (6 bases). V lost 8 bases, J lost 8 bases, and 15 bases lay in between. The germline gives CDR1 SGHNT, CDR2 YENEEA. This CDR3 contains 13 residues. This CDR3 reads CASSGQFGEKLFF. In nucleotides, the CDR3 is TGTGCCAGCTCAGGACAGTTCGGCGAAAAACTGTTTTTT.

The chain has TRBV12-5 and TRBJ1-6; 8 nucleotides agree with TRBD1. V was pared by 1 base and J by 7 bases, with 3 bases of the junction left unmatched. CDR1 and CDR2 (germline): LGHNT, FRNRAP. The CDR3 has 15 residues. The CDR3 DNA is TGTGCTAGTGGTTTGGGGACAGGGTGGAATTCACCCCTCCACTTT. Translating gives CASGLGTGWNSPLHF.

In this sample, this clone turned up once. The chain carries TRBV5-8 and TRBJ1-5, with D maybe TRBD1 (5 bases). Deletions cut 0 bases from V and 0 bases from J, with 7 bases between. Germline CDR1 and CDR2: SGHTS and YDEGEE. This CDR3 region has 15 residues. In DNA form, the CDR3 reads TGTGCCAGCAGCTTGGCGGGGGGTAGCAATCAGCCCCAGCATTTT. Encoded protein: CASSLAGGSNQPQHF. The entire variable domain, with the rest obtained from reference TRBV5-8 and TRBJ1-5, is as follows: EAGVTQSPTHLIKTRGQQATLRCSPISGHTSVYWYQQALGLGLQFLLWYDEGEERNRGNFPPRFSGRQFPNYSSELNVNALELEDSALYLCASSLAGGSNQPQHFGDGTRLSIL.